These 16 T cell receptor beta chains were sequenced from one sample in a study of response to subunit inactivated influenza vaccine. One entry per CDR3 protein, called by TCRdb with MiXCR from the RT-PCR reads. Of over 400,000 distinct CDR3 sequences in the sample, 9.5% to 12% were seen once. Sequencing used PBMCs from blood, obtained 40 to 50 days after vaccination. These receptors were collected from a man aged 45-65 years who received an inactivated influenza vaccine.

This clonotype appeared many times. The rearrangement links TRBV29-1 to TRBJ1-2; no clear D gene. With 4 bases removed from V and 3 bases from J, the gap between germline ends came to 21 bases. Germline lookup yields CDR1 SQVTM and CDR2 ANQGSEA. The CDR3 is 16 amino acids. In nucleotides, the CDR3 is TGCAGCGTTGCTCGCAGACTTCATAGCTACTACTATGGCTACACCTTC. Protein sequence: CSVARRLHSYYYGYTF.

This clonotype was counted at least ten times. The chain couples TRBV7-2 to TRBJ2-3; maybe TRBD1 (5 bases). Trimming removed 10 bases at V and 0 bases at J, with 11 bases between. The CDR3 length is 13 residues. CDR1 SGHTA and CDR2 FQGNSA come from the germline V gene. CDR3 loop: CAIRGASTDTQYF. As DNA, the CDR3 is TGTGCCATAAGGGGTGCCAGCACAGATACGCAGTATTTT.

This clonotype appeared a few times. The rearrangement uses TRBV6-5 and TRBJ2-5, with TRBD1 identical over 9 bases. After removal of 1 base from V and 3 bases from J, the junction contained 9 bases not matched to a gene. This CDR3 comprises 17 residues. Looked up from germline, CDR1 is MNHEY and CDR2 is SVGAGI. CDR3 sequence reads: CASSYFQGTGRKETQYF. The CDR3 DNA reads as TGTGCCAGCAGTTACTTTCAAGGGACAGGGAGGAAAGAGACCCAGTACTTC.

The table lists this clonotype with a few counts. The genes are TRBV20-1 and TRBJ2-5; D call uncertain. Between the trimmed V and J ends, which lost 1 base and 5 bases, there was a span of 14 bases. There are 14 residues in the CDR3. CDR1 and CDR2 from the germline V gene are DFQATT and SNEGSKA (reference sequence). DNA for the CDR3: TGCAGTGCTAGAGCCGCGCTACCGAGGGAGACCCAGTACTTC. This codes for CSARAALPRETQYF.

This clonotype has a handful of counts. The chain combines TRBV30 with TRBJ2-7; 9 positions match TRBD1. This CDR3 is 12 amino acids long. The trim removed 5 bases at V and 3 bases at J, leaving 2 bases unmatched. The germline V gene has CDR1 GTSNPN and CDR2 SVGIG (reference sequence). The CDR3 coding sequence is TGTGCCTGGGGGACAGGGATCTACGAGCAGTACTTC. Translating it yields CAWGTGIYEQYF.

This clonotype came up a few times. The chain employs TRBV15 and TRBJ2-3, with a weak D call TRBD2 (6 bases). This CDR3 is 13 amino acids long. V was cut by 1 base and J by 6 bases, with 8 bases left in between. Germline values: CDR1 LNHNV, CDR2 YYDKDF (reference sequence). The CDR3 reads CATSRGGEDTQYF. In DNA, the CDR3 is TGTGCCACCAGCAGAGGGGGGGAGGATACGCAGTATTTT. The full variable domain, its missing parts supplied by reference TRBV15 and TRBJ2-3, is DAMVIQNPRYQVTQFGKPVTLSCSQTLNHNVMYWYQQKSSQAPKLLFHYYDKDFNNEADTPDNFQSRRPNTSFCFLDIRSPGLGDTAMYLCATSRGGEDTQYFGPGTRLTVL.

This clonotype was picked up a small number of times. This rearrangement joins TRBV2 to TRBJ2-3; D remains ambiguous. The length of the CDR3 is 13 residues. The germline V and J ends were trimmed by 4 bases and 2 bases, with 7 bases remaining between them. Per germline, CDR1 SNHLY and CDR2 FYNNEI. CDR3 bases: TGTGCCAGCAGTGCCCATCCCACAGATACGCAGTATTTT. Residues: CASSAHPTDTQYF.

This clonotype was recorded many times. The rearrangement uses TRBV7-9 and TRBJ2-3; 7 nucleotides line up with TRBD1. CDR1 and CDR2 from the germline V gene are SEHNR and FQNEAQ (reference sequence). CDR3 length: 15 residues. Trimming took 3 bases from V and 0 from J; bases not matched to a gene: 3. The CDR3: CASSFQGVSTDTQYF. The DNA for the CDR3 is TGTGCCAGCAGCTTTCAGGGGGTGAGCACAGATACGCAGTATTTT.

This clonotype occurred a few times. CDR3: CASSFGTAQREEQFF. The CDR3 nucleotides are TGTGCCAGCAGCTTCGGGACAGCGCAGCGGGAGGAGCAGTTCTTC. This chain links TRBV5-6 with TRBJ2-1; TRBD2 is a possible D gene (8 bases). V lost 2 bases to trimming and J lost 10 bases, with 19 bases between them. CDR3 length: 15 amino acids. Germline CDR1 and CDR2: SGHDT and YYEEEE.

This clonotype occurred many times. V and J are TRBV29-1 and TRBJ2-5, with D tentatively TRBD1 or TRBD2 (7 bases each). Germline lookup yields CDR1 SQVTM and CDR2 ANQGSEA. The CDR3 sequence is 14 residues long. V lost 4 bases and J 2 bases, leaving 14 bases between the germline ends. In nucleotides, the CDR3 is TGCAGCGTTGCCCCCAGGGGGGGACAAGAGACCCAGTACTTC. This codes for CSVAPRGGQETQYF.

The gene calls are TRBV24-1 and TRBJ1-5; no clear D. This CDR3 has 13 amino acids. The V gene lost 6 bases and the J gene lost 0 bases, with 5 bases spanning the gap. Germline CDR1 is KGHDR and CDR2 is SFDVKD. The CDR3: CATSPNSNQPQHF. The CDR3 DNA reads TGTGCCACCAGTCCTAATAGCAATCAGCCCCAGCATTTT.

The V and J genes are TRBV12-3 or TRBV12-4 and TRBJ2-1, with a possible D match to TRBD2 (5 bases). Trimming shortened V by 1 base and J by 3 bases, and 13 bases separated the two germline ends. This CDR3 is built from 16 residues. The CDR3 loop is CASSLDPAEYYNEQFF. For the CDR3, the DNA is TGTGCCAGCAGTTTAGATCCAGCGGAGTACTACAATGAGCAGTTCTTC.

This clonotype was observed a handful of times. The chain is built from TRBV24-1 and TRBJ1-2; D is perhaps TRBD1 (5 bases). Germline lookup yields CDR1 KGHDR and CDR2 SFDVKD. The CDR3 contains 14 residues. The V and J ends lost 7 bases and 3 bases respectively, with 14 bases between them. Written as DNA, the CDR3 is TGTGCCACCAGCGCACCCGACAGCTACTATGGCTACACCTTC. This gives the protein CATSAPDSYYGYTF.

This chain uses TRBV27 with TRBJ2-4, with TRBD2 matching over 10 bases. This CDR3 is built from 16 residues. Germline CDR1 reads MNHEY; CDR2 reads SMNVEV (reference sequence). V lost 1 base to trimming and J lost 6 bases; unmatched junction nucleotides: 6. The chain's CDR3 is CASSLYASGSPNIQYF. Here the CDR3 DNA reads TGTGCCAGCAGTTTATATGCTAGCGGGAGCCCAAACATTCAGTACTTC.

This clonotype was seen a handful of times. The V and J genes are TRBV3-1 and TRBJ2-5, with D unresolved. From germline, CDR1 is LGHDT and CDR2 YNNKEL (reference sequence). There are 16 residues in the CDR3. With 0 bases removed from V and 5 bases from J, the gap between germline ends came to 16 bases. CDR3 amino acids: CASSQDQQKGLETQYF. The CDR3 bases are TGTGCCAGCAGCCAAGATCAACAGAAAGGGTTGGAGACCCAGTACTTC.

This clonotype was counted at least ten times. The gene calls are TRBV20-1 and TRBJ2-5; 8 positions agree with TRBD2. Looked up from germline, CDR1 is DFQATT and CDR2 is SNEGSKA (reference sequence). With V trimmed by 3 bases and J by 1 base, 7 bases remained unmatched. The CDR3 spans 15 residues. In nucleotides, the CDR3 is TGCAGTGCTAGCTGGCCAGCGGGGGTCCAAGAGACCCAGTACTTC. It specifies CSASWPAGVQETQYF.